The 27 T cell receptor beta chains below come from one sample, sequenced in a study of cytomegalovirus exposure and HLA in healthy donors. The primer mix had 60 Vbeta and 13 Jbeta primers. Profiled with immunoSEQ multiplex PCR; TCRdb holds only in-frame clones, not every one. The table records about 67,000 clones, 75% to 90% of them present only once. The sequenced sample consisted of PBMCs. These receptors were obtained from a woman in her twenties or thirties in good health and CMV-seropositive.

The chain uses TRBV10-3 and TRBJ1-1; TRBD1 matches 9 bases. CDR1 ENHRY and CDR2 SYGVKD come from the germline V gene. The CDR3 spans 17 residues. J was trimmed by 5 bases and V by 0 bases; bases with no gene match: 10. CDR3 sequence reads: CAISESAGQGGGTEAFF. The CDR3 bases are TGTGCCATCAGTGAGTCGGCGGGACAGGGCGGAGGAACTGAAGCTTTCTTT.

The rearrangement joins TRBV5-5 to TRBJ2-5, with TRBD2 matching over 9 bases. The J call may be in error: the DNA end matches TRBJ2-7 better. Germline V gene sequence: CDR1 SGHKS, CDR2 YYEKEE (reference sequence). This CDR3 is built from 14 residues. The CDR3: CASSFRLAAGEQYF. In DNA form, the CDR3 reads TGTGCCAGCAGCTTCCGACTAGCGGCGGGCGAGCAGTACTTC.

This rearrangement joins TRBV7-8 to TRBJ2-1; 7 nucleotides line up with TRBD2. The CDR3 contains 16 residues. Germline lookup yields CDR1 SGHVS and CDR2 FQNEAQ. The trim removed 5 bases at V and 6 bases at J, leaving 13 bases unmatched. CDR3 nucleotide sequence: TGTGCCAGCAGCCCCCCCGTGCGCGGGAGTACCAATGAGCAGTTCTTC. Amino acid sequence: CASSPPVRGSTNEQFF.

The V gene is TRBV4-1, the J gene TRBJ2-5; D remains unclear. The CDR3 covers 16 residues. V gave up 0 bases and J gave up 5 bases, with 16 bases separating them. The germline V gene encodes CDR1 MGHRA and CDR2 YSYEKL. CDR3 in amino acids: CASSQDLGSFLETQYF. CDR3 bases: TGCGCCAGCAGCCAAGATCTTGGCAGTTTCTTGGAGACCCAGTACTTC.

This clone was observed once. The CDR3 region is CASSSRAKGSIRWDTQYF. CDR3 coding DNA: TGTGCCAGCAGCTCGAGGGCCAAGGGATCAATCAGGTGGGATACGCAGTATTTT. The chain joins TRBV7-2 to TRBJ2-3, with D perhaps matching TRBD2 (5 bases). With 4 bases removed from V and 6 bases from J, the gap between germline ends came to 26 bases. CDR1 and CDR2 (germline): SGHTA, FQGNSA. CDR3 length equals 18 residues.

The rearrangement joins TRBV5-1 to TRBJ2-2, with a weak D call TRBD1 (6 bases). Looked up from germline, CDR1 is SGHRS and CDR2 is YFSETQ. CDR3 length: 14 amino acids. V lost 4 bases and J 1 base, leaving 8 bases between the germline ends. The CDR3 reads CASSETGNTGELFF. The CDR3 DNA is TGCGCCAGCAGCGAGACAGGGAACACCGGGGAGCTGTTTTTT.

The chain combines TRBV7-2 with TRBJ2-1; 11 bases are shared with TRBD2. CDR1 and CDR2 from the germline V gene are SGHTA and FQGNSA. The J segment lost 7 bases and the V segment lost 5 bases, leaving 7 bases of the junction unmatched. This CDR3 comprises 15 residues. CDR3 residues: CASSRSGRALNEQFF. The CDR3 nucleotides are TGTGCCAGCAGCCGTAGCGGGAGGGCGTTAAATGAGCAGTTCTTC.

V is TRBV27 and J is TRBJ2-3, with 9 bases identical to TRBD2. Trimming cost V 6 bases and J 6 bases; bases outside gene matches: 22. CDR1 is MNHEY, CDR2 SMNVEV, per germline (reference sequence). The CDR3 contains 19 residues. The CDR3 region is CASSETRNLAGSLGDTQYF. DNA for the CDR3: TGTGCCAGCAGCGAAACAAGGAACCTAGCGGGGAGTTTAGGTGATACGCAGTATTTT.

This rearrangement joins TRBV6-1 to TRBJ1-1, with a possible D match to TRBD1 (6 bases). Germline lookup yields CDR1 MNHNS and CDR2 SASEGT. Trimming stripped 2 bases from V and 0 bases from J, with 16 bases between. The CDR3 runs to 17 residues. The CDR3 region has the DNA TGTGCCAGCAGTGAAATCCCGGGACAAATGATGAACACTGAAGCTTTCTTT. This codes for CASSEIPGQMMNTEAFF.

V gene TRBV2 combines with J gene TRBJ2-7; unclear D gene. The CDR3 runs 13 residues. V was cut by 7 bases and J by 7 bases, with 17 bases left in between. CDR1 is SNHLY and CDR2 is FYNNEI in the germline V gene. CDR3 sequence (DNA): TGTGCCAGCAAGTCGTTCGGCCCCGGGGAGCAGTACTTC. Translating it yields CASKSFGPGEQYF.

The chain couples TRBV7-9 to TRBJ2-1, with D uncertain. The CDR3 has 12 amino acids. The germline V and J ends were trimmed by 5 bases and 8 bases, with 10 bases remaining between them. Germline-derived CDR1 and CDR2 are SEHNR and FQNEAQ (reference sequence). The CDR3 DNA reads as TGTGCCAGCAGCCCCCGACTCGATGAGCAGTTCTTC. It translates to CASSPRLDEQFF.

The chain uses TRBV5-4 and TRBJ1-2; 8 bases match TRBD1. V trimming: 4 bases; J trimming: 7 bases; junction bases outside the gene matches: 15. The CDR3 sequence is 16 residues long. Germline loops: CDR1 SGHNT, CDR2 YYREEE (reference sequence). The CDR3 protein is CASSHGGRGQLSGYTF. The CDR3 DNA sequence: TGTGCCAGCAGCCATGGTGGCAGGGGGCAATTGAGTGGCTACACCTTC. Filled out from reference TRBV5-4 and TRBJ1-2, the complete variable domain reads ETGVTQSPTHLIKTRGQQVTLRCSSQSGHNTVSWYQQALGQGPQFIFQYYREEENGRGNFPPRFSGLQFPNYSSELNVNALELDDSALYLCASSHGGRGQLSGYTFGSGTRLTVV.

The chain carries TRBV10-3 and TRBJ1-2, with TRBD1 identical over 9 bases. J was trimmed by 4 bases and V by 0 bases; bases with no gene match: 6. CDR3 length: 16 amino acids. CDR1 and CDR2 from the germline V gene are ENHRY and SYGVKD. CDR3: CAISESGTGLIYGYTF. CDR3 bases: TGTGCCATCAGTGAGTCGGGGACAGGGCTAATCTATGGCTACACCTTC.

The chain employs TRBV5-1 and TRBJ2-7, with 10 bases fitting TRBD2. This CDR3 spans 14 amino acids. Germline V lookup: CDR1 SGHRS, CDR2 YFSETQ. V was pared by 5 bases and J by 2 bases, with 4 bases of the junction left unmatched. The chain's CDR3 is CASRVTSGAYEQYF. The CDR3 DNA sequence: TGCGCCAGCAGAGTTACTAGCGGGGCCTACGAGCAGTACTTC.

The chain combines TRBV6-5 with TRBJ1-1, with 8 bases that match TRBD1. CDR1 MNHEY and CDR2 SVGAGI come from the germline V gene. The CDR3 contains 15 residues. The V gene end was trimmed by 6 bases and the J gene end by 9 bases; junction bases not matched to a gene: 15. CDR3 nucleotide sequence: TGTGCCAGCAGATCCGATCGACAGGGGACGGGGAAAGCTTTCTTT. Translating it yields CASRSDRQGTGKAFF.

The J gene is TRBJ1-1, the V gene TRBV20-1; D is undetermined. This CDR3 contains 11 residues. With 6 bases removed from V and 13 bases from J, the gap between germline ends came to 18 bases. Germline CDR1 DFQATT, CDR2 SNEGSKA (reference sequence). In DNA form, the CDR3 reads TGCAGTGCGCCAGGAAGCGCGAGGGTTTTCTTT. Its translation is CSAPGSARVFF.

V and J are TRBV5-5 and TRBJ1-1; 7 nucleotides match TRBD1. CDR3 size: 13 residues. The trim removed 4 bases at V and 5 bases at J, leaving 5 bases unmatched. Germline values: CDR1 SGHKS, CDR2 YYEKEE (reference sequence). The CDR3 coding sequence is TGTGCCAGCAGCAAAATACAGGGGACTGAAGCTTTCTTT. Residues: CASSKIQGTEAFF.

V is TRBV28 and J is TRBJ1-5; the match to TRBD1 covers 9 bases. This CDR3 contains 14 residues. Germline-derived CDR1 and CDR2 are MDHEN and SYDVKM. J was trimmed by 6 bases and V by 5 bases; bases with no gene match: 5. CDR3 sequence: CASSRGQGSQPQHF. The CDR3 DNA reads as TGTGCCAGCAGTCGGGGACAGGGAAGTCAGCCCCAGCATTTT.

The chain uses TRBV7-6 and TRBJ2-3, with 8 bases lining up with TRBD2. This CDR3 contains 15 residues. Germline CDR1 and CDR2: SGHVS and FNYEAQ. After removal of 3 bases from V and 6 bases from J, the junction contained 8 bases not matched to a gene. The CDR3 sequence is CASSFQRESFDTQYF. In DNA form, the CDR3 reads TGTGCCAGCAGCTTCCAGCGGGAGAGTTTTGATACGCAGTATTTT.

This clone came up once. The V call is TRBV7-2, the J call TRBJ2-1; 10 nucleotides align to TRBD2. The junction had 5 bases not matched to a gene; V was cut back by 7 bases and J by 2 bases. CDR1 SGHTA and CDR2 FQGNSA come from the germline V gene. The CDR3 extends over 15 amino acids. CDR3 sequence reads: CASTLTSGAYNEQFF. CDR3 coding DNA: TGTGCCAGCACCCTCACTAGCGGGGCCTACAATGAGCAGTTCTTC.

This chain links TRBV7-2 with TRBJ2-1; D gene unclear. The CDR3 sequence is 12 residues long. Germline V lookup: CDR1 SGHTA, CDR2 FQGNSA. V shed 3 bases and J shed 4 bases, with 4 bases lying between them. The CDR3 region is CASSFRYNEQFF. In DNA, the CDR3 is TGTGCCAGCAGCTTCAGGTACAATGAGCAGTTCTTC.

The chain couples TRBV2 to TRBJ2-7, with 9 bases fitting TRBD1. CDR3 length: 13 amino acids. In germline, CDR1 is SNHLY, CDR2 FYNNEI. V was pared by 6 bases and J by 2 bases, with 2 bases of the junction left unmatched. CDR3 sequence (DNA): TGTGCCAGCAGGGGACAGGGACCCTACGAGCAGTACTTC. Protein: CASRGQGPYEQYF.

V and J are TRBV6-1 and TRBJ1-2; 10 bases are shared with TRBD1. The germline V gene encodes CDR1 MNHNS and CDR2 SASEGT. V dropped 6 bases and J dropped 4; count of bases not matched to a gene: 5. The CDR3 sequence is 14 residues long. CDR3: CASRDRGRPYGYTF. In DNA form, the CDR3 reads TGTGCCAGCAGAGACAGGGGGCGACCCTATGGCTACACCTTC.

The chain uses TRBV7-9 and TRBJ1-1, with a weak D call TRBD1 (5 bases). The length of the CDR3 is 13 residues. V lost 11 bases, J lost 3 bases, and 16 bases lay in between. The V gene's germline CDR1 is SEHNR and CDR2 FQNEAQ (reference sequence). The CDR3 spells CAGTREPDTEAFF. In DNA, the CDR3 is TGTGCCGGTACCAGGGAACCCGACACTGAAGCTTTCTTT.

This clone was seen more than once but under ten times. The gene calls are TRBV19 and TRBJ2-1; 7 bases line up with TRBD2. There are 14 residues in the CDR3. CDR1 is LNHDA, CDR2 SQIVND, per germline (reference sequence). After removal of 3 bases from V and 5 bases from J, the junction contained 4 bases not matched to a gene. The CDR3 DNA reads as TGTGCCAGTAGTATCGGCGGGAGCCACAATGAGCAGTTCTTC. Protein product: CASSIGGSHNEQFF. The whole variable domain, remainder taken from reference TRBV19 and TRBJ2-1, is DGGITQSPKYLFRKEGQNVTLSCEQNLNHDAMYWYRQDPGQGLRLIYYSQIVNDFQKGDIAEGYSVSREKKESFPLTVTSAQKNPTAFYLCASSIGGSHNEQFFGPGTRLTVL.

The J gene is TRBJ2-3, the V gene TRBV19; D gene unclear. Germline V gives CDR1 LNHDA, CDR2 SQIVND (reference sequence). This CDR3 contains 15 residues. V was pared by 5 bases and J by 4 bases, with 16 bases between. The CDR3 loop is CASSSFSFISDTQYF. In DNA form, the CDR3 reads TGTGCCAGTAGTTCCTTCAGTTTTATCTCAGATACGCAGTATTTT.

CDR3 protein: CASRETGTPQETQYF. DNA of the CDR3: TGTGCCAGCAGGGAGACCGGGACACCTCAAGAGACCCAGTACTTC. The J gene is TRBJ2-5, the V gene TRBV2, with a weak D call TRBD1 (6 bases). Trimming removed 6 bases from V and 2 bases from J, with 16 bases in between. The CDR3 loop spans 15 amino acids. Germline CDR1 is SNHLY and CDR2 is FYNNEI.